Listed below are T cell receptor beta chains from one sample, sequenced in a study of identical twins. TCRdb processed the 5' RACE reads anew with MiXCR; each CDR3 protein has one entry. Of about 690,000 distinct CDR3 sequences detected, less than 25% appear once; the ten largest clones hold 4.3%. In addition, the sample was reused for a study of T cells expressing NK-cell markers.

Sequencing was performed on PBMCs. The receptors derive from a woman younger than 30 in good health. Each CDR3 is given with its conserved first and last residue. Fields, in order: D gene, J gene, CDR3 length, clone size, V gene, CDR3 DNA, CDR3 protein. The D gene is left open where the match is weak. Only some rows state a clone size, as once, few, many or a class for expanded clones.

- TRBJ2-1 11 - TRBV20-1 TGCAGTGCTAAGAGAGACAATGAGCAGTTCTTC CSAKRDNEQFF
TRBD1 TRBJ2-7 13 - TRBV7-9 TGTGCCAGCAGCGGGACAGGGATCTACGAGCAGTACTTC CASSGTGIYEQYF
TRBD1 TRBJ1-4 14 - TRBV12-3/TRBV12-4 TGTGCCAGCAGTTCCGGGACAGGCGCCGAAAAACTGTTTTTT CASSSGTGAEKLFF
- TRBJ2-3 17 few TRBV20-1 TGCAGTGCTAGAGATCGGGCAGAGCAGGGTTTGGCCGATACGCAGTATTTT CSARDRAEQGLADTQYF
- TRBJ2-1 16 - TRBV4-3 TGCGCCAGCAGCCAAGATAGGGCGGGGTCCTACAATGAGCAGTTCTTC CASSQDRAGSYNEQFF
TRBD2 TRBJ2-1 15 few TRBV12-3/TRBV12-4 TGTGCCAGCAGTTCCCGGACTAGTGACTACAATGAGCAGTTCTTC CASSSRTSDYNEQFF
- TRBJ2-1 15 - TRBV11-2 TGTGCCAGCAGGTCCGGGTACAGCTCCTACAATGAGCAGTTCTTC CASRSGYSSYNEQFF
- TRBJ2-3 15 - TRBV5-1 TGCGCCAGCGCCGTAATGGGGGGTAGCACAGATACGCAGTATTTT CASAVMGGSTDTQYF
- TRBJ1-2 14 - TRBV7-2 TGTGCCAGCAGCTTGCTGGGAGGGGACTATGGCTACACCTTC CASSLLGGDYGYTF
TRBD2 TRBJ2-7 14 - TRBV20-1 TGCAGTGCTCAGAGAGCGGGGGGAGTCTACGAGCAGTACTTC CSAQRAGGVYEQYF
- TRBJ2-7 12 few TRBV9 TGTGCCACCCCGGACGGTACCTACGAGCAGTACTTC CATPDGTYEQYF
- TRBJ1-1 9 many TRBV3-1 TGTGCCAGCGGCACTGAAGCTTTCTTT CASGTEAFF
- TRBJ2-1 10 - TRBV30 TGTGCCTGGAGGGCCCCGGAGCAGTTCTTC CAWRAPEQFF
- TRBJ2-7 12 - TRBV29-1 TGCAGCGTTGTTAGGGGACCCTACGAGCAGTACTTC CSVVRGPYEQYF
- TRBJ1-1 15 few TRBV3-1 TGTGCCAGCAGCCAAGTATTGACAGGCGACACTGAAGCTTTCTTT CASSQVLTGDTEAFF
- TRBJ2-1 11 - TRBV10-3 TGTGCCATCAGTGACAGGGTTGAGCAGTTCTTC CAISDRVEQFF
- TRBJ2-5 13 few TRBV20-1 TGCAGTGCTACACCGGGCCGACAAGAGACCCAGTACTTC CSATPGRQETQYF
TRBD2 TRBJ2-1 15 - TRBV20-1 TGCAGCTCGAGCGGGGCTCAGGGCCGGTACAATGAGCAGTTCTTC CSSSGAQGRYNEQFF
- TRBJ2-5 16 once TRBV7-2 TGTGCCAGCAGCTTAACCTGGCAGGGGCTAGCGGAGACCCAGTACTTC CASSLTWQGLAETQYF
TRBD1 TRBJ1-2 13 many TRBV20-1 TGCAGTGCTCAGGGACAGGGGCCCTATGGCTACACCTTC CSAQGQGPYGYTF
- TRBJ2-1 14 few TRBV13 TGTGCCAGCAGCTTAGGCGTGGGGGGCAATGAGCAGTTCTTC CASSLGVGGNEQFF
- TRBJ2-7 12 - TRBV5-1 TGCGCCAGCAGCCCCAATGGAAACGAGCAGTACTTC CASSPNGNEQYF
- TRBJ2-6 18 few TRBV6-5 TGTGCCAGCAGTTACCTGCCTCCCCCGACGGGTGGGGCCAACGTCCTGACTTTC CASSYLPPPTGGANVLTF
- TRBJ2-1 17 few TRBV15 TGTGCCACCAGCAGAGCAAGCGGAGGCAACTCCTACAATGAGCAGTTCTTC CATSRASGGNSYNEQFF
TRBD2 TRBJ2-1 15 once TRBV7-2 TGTGCCAGCAGATTTACTAGCGGGGGGTCACACGAGCAGTTCTTC CASRFTSGGSHEQFF
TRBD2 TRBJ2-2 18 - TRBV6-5 TGTGCCAGCAGTTACTCGTCTCGTAGCGGGACGGGGGCCGGGGAGCTGTTTTTT CASSYSSRSGTGAGELFF
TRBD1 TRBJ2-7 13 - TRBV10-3 TGTGCCGCCGGACAGGGGAATGACTACGAGCAGTACTTC CAAGQGNDYEQYF
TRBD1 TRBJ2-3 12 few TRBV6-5 TGTGCCAGCGGGACAGGGGCAGATACGCAGTATTTT CASGTGADTQYF
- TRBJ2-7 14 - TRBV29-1 TGCAGCGTTGGAGTGAGGGGGAAAATCTACGAGCAGTACTTC CSVGVRGKIYEQYF
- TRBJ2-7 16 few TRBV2 TGTGCCAGCAGTGAAAACCCCCGCTGGGGGGCCTACGAGCAGTACTTC CASSENPRWGAYEQYF
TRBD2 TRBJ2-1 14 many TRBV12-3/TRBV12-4 TGTGCCAGCACCTTACTAGCGGGGTACAATGAGCAGTTCTTC CASTLLAGYNEQFF
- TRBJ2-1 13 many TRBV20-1 TGCAGCGCGACCCGAGGGTCCTACAATGAGCAGTTCTTC CSATRGSYNEQFF
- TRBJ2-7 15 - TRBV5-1 TGCGCCAGCAGCTTGGGGCTCCGGAGCTCCTACGAGCAGTACTTC CASSLGLRSSYEQYF
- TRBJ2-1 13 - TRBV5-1 TGCGCCAGCAGCTTGGGGGGACTCCGAGTGAAGTTCTTC CASSLGGLRVKFF
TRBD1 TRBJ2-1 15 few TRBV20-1 TGCAGTGCAAACCCGGACAGGGTAGCCTACAATGAGCAGTTCTTC CSANPDRVAYNEQFF
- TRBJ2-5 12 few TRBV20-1 TGCAGTGGGAAGCAACGCCAAGAGACCCAGTACTTC CSGKQRQETQYF
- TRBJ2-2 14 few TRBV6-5 TGTGCCAGCAGTTACTCGAGGGCCACCGGGGAGCTGTTTTTT CASSYSRATGELFF
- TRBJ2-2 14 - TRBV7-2 TGTGCCAGCAGCTTAGTCTTGCACACCGGGGAGCTGTTTTTT CASSLVLHTGELFF
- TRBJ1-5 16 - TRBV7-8 TGTGCCAGCAGCCTTCTAGGGGGGGAGGGGAATCAGCCCCAGCATTTT CASSLLGGEGNQPQHF
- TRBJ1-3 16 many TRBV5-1 TGCGCCAGCAGCTTGGAACAGTCCCGCTCTGGAAACACCATATATTTT CASSLEQSRSGNTIYF
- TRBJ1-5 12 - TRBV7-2 TGTGCCAGCAGCTCGCCGGTAGGAGCCCAGCATTTT CASSSPVGAQHF
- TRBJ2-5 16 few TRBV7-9 TGTGCCAGCAGCTTCCAACAGGGCCAGGCTGAGGTGACCCAGTACTTC CASSFQQGQAEVTQYF
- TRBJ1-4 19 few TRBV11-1 TGTGCCAGCAGCTCTAACTCAAGACCCGGGACCGCAACTAATGAAAAACTGTTTTTT CASSSNSRPGTATNEKLFF
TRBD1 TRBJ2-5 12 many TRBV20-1 TGCAGTGCGACTACAGGGGTGGAGACCCAGTACTTC CSATTGVETQYF
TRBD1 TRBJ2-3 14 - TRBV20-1 TGCAGTGCCCCGGGACAGGGGAGGACAGATACGCAGTATTTT CSAPGQGRTDTQYF
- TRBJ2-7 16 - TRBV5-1 TGCGCCAGCAGCCCCCGCCCCTGGACAACTTACTACGAGCAGTACTTC CASSPRPWTTYYEQYF
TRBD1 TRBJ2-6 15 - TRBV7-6 TGTGCCAGCAGCGCCAGGGGGTCTGGGGCCAACGTCCTGACTTTC CASSARGSGANVLTF
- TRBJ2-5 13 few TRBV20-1 TGCAGTGCCGTCCACAGAGACCAAGAGACCCAGTACTTC CSAVHRDQETQYF
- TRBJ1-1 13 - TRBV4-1 TGCGCCAGCAGCCAAGATCGTGACCACCGGGCTTTCTTT CASSQDRDHRAFF
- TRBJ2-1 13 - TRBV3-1 TGTGCCAGCAGCCAATCCACGGGCCTTAGGGAGTTCTTC CASSQSTGLREFF
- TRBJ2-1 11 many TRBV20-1 TGCAGTGCTCTGGATTACAATGAGCAGTTCTTC CSALDYNEQFF
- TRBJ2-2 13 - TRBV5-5 TGTGCCAGCAGCTTGTCCGTGGCCGGGGAGCTGTTTTTT CASSLSVAGELFF
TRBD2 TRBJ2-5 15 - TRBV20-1 TGCAGTGCTAGAGCCCGAGCGGGATACCAAGAGACCCAGTACTTC CSARARAGYQETQYF
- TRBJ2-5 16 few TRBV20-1 TGCAGTGCTAGAGTCCACGCTCGACAGGTCGGGGGGACCCAGTACTTC CSARVHARQVGGTQYF